This TCR beta chain is from a study of blood T cell repertoires in COVID-19. Study-level information: PBMCs, B-cell-depleted T cells, or T cells were the source of the cDNA or gDNA that made up the material.

Original handling: Researchers report that nucleated cell counts were estimated from reference gene primer amplification. Data came from immunoSEQ multiplex PCR; TCRdb stores just in-frame clones and leaves some out. D and trimming come from the DNA, and the V and J calls and clone size come from that table. The sample shows a few hundred thousand clones, roughly 86% of them seen only once. The CDR3 contains 11 residues. Trimming took off 4 bases at V and 11 bases at J, with 9 bases between the two ends. The TCR originated in a man between 60 and 75 years old with acute or convalescent COVID-19. Specimen: peripheral blood. This chain links TRBV12-3 or TRBV12-4 with TRBJ2-4, with D maybe TRBD2 (5 bases). DNA of the CDR3: TGTGCCAGCAGTTCGAGGGAATTTCAGTACTTC. Its protein product is CASSSREFQYF.